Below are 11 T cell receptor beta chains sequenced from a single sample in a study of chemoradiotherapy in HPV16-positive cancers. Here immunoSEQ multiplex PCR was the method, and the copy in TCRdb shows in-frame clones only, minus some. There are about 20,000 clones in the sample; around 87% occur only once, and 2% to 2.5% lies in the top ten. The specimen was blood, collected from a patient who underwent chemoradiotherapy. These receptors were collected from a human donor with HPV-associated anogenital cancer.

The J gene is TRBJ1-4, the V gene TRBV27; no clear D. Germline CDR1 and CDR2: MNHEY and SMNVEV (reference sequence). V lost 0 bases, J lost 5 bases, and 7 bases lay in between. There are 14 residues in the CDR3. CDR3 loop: CASSLSGRNEKLFF. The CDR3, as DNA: TGTGCCAGCAGTTTATCAGGGAGGAATGAAAAACTGTTTTTT.

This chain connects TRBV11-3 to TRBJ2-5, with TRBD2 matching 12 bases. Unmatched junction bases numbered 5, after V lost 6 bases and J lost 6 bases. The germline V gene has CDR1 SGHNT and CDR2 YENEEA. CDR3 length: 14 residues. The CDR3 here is CASRDLAGGKTQYF. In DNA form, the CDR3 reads TGTGCCAGCAGAGATCTAGCGGGAGGGAAGACCCAGTACTTC.

The CDR3, as DNA: TGTGCCAGCAGCGTAGTTCCGGACAGCGGGACCGGGGAGCTGTTTTTT. This sequence encodes CASSVVPDSGTGELFF. V gene TRBV9 combines with J gene TRBJ2-2; D may match TRBD1 or TRBD2 (6 bases each). CDR1 SGDLS and CDR2 YYNGEE come from the germline V gene. Deletions cut 0 bases from V and 5 bases from J, with 14 bases between. This CDR3 is 16 amino acids long.

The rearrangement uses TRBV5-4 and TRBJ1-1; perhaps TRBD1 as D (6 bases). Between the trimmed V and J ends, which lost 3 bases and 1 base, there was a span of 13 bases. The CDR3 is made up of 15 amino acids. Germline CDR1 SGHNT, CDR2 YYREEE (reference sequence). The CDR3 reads CASSSMRTANTEAFF. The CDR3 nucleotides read TGTGCCAGCAGCTCAATGAGGACAGCGAACACTGAAGCTTTCTTT.

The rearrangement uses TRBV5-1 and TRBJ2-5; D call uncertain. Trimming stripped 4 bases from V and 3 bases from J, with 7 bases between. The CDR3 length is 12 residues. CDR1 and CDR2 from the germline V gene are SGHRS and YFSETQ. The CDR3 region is CASSLPKETQYF. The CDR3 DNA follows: TGCGCCAGCAGCCTGCCCAAAGAGACCCAGTACTTC.

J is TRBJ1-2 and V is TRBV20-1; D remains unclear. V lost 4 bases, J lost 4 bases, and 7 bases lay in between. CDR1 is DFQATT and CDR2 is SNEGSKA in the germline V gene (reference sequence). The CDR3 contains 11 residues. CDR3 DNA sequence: TGCAGTGCTACTGGAGCCTATGGCTACACCTTC. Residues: CSATGAYGYTF.

CDR3 sequence: CASSVAPGQGGNTIYF. The CDR3 DNA sequence: TGTGCCAGCAGTGTAGCGCCGGGACAGGGTGGAAACACCATATATTTT. The chain has TRBV7-2 and TRBJ1-3, with 9 bases aligning to TRBD1. The V gene's germline CDR1 is SGHTA and CDR2 FQGNSA. The CDR3 loop spans 16 amino acids. The V segment lost 6 bases and the J segment 3 bases; nucleotides outside the gene matches: 9.

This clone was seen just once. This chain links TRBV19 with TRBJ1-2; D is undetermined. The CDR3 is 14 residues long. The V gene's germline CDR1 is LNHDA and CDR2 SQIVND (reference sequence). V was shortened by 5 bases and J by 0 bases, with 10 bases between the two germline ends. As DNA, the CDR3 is TGTGCCAGTAGTTTACAGTATGCTAACTATGGCTACACCTTC. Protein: CASSLQYANYGYTF.

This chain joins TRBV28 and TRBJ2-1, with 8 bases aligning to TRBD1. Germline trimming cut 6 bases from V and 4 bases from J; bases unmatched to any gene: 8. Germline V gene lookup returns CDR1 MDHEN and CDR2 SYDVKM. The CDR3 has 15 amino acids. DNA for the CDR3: TGTGCCAGCAGAAAGGACAGGGTGACGTACAATGAGCAGTTCTTC. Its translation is CASRKDRVTYNEQFF.

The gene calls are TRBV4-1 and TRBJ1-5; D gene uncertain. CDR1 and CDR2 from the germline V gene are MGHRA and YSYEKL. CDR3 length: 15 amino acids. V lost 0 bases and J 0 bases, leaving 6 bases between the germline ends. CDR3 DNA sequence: TGCGCCAGCAGCCAAGACAGTACTAGCAATCAGCCCCAGCATTTT. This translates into CASSQDSTSNQPQHF.

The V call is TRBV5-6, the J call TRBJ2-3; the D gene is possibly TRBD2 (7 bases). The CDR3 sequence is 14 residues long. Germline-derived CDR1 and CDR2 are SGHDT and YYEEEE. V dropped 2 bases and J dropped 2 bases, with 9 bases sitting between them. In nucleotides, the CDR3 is TGTGCCAGCAGCTTTCGGGGGGCCACAGATACGCAGTATTTT. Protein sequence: CASSFRGATDTQYF.